Detailed here is one T cell receptor beta chain. Its cognate antigen has yet to be identified. Base qualities are not provided; no much larger clone lies one nucleotide away. In total, approximately 690 healthy bone marrow donors made up the cohort. At the time of sampling, all cohort members were nominally healthy, though unrecorded immune exposures were likely present. The donor tested CMV seronegative, placing the donor among the roughly 400 seronegative members of the cohort. A peripheral blood sample was collected from each donor, and TCR beta sequencing was performed on peripheral blood mononuclear cells. The Qiagen DNeasy Blood Extraction Kit was used to extract genomic DNA from the blood cell samples. The library was prepared using the immunoSEQ multiplex PCR assay. For the multiplex PCR, a mixture combining 60 forward primers for TCR Vbeta segments and 13 reverse primers for TCR Jbeta segments was used. The CDR3 region of rearranged TCR beta genes was amplified from genomic DNA with a multiplex PCR assay. The amplified TCR beta libraries were sequenced on the Illumina HiSeq System as 87-base-pair reads. Regarding the original processing steps: A later analysis counted tens of millions of unique TCR beta chains across the 550 to 800 repertoires, and some 11 million of these chains were shared by at least two donors. A nearest-neighbor algorithm error-corrected the raw reads and collapsed the reads into unique sequences, merging closely related sequences to remove PCR and sequencing errors. CDR3 sequences were aligned to IMGT reference sequences to assign V, D and J gene segments. For a sequence to be retained, a match of at least six nucleotides was required to both a V gene segment and a J gene segment. A rearrangement was called productive if the CDR3 had no stop codons and remained in frame with V and J, and every other rearrangement was called non-productive. CDR3 was defined by IMGT convention, running from the second conserved V-encoded cysteine to the conserved J-encoded phenylalanine. The earlier analysis of some 550 of the donors excluded any sequence lacking an unambiguous match to a single V gene segment. An earlier analysis of almost 600 of the donors classified V segments as functional when productive rearrangements were above 56.7% and as segregating when the standard deviation between donors was above 5%. A statistical classification framework was built for diagnosing cytomegalovirus status from the catalog of TCR beta chain sequences. In a later analysis, TCR nucleotide sequences were compared against IMGT/GENE-DB human TR gene sequences so that V and J genes could be assigned. Using the TCRdist pipeline, a later analysis assigned CDR3 sequences along with most-parsimonious VDJ recombination scenarios. In a later analysis, each TCR beta chain was defined by its CDR3 amino acid sequence together with its V-gene family, and reads lacking a unique V-gene family were excluded. A later analysis removed several hundred highly shared, low-generation-probability nucleotide sequences to deal with suspected cross-contamination and a sequencing artifact. A later analysis calculated a clonal expansion index for each public chain from normalized within-repertoire ranks of inferred template counts. In a later analysis, generation probabilities were computed with a VDJ recombination model fitted to out-of-frame rearrangements, and the resulting probabilities were checked against IGoR. Hypergeometric tests were used in a later analysis to score TCR-TCR, TCR-HLA and TCR-CMV co-occurrence, with a repertoire-size bias correction applied to the TCR pairs. In a later analysis, false discovery rates were estimated by permuting HLA or CMV assignments 20 times. In a later analysis, co-occurring TCRs were grouped with DBSCAN, and TCRdist sequence similarity was added when clustering was performed within HLA-allele-positive subsets. For co-occurrence clustering, repertoires with fewer than 30,000 or more than 120,000 public chains were excluded, along with several repertoires with anomalous nucleotide sharing. In TCRdb, the immuneACCESS table is reduced to in-frame sequences with V and J assigned. These tables do not hold every clone; where another copy was compared, an unresolved V gene accounts for under half, and the others remain unexplained. The V and J calls and clone size are taken from that table; D and trimming were inferred from the DNA. This sample is represented by 120,000 or so clones; 79% of them were singletons. 2% of the sample belongs to the ten largest clones.

This sample is drawn from a study of cytomegalovirus exposure and HLA in healthy donors (dated 2017 in TCRdb). Looking at the study overall: According to an earlier analysis of 550 to 750 of the donors, roughly 180 million T cells yielded roughly 110 million unique TCR beta sequences and more than 250 Gb of sequence data. Around 300 gigabases of sequencing data and approximately 84 million unique TCR sequences were included in an early release covering 500 to 750 HLA-typed donors. Of the roughly 410 genotyped donors, 65% to 90% were placed in the genetic ancestry cluster associated with self-reported Caucasian donors. The study aimed to test whether cataloging public T cell receptors could reveal signatures of past pathogen exposure. The study profiled the T cell repertoires of under 700 subjects by immunosequencing and related them to cytomegalovirus serostatus. Besides the first cohort of around 670 subjects, a separate validation cohort made up of 90 to 150 different subjects was used. To predict cytomegalovirus infection status, the study brought together high-throughput TCR immunosequencing, statistical association of individual TCRs with disease status, and machine learning. A later analysis re-examined previously published TCR beta repertoires from 500 to 700 donors and added high-resolution HLA genotyping to investigate patterns of TCR occurrence. The later analysis used no new phenotypic data to find candidate immune exposures, relying instead on TCR beta sequences and their occurrence across donors. In an earlier analysis of roughly 580 of the donors, high-throughput TCR beta sequencing was used to judge whether each TCR beta V gene segment behaved as functional or pseudogenic. Donor age, sex, ethnicity and CMV serostatus were compiled together with the repertoire data. In a later genetic analysis, genome-wide SNP genotypes for about 55% of the 666 donors were used, and that subset was treated as a discovery cohort. All discovery cohort repertoires had been generated using a single sequencing platform. Class I and class II HLA loci were covered by the typing at four-digit resolution. Typing coverage differed by locus: A, B, C, DRB1 and DQB1 were typed in about 629-630 donors, DQA1 in about 500, DPA1 in some 600, and DPB1 in just under 490. Several DR-DQ haplotypes were handled as single units for association and clustering, since linkage in the cohort was strong. Among some 400 genotyped donors of the cohort, an average of approximately 240,000 unique TCR beta nucleotide sequences was sequenced per donor, of which roughly 17% were non-productive. Beyond this particular receptor, the publication reports: According to a later analysis, parvovirus B19, influenza, CMV and Epstein-Barr virus appeared linked to several top co-occurrence clusters. Correlated functional status among segregating V segments might be attributable to linkage disequilibrium, but an unknown experimental factor could not be ruled out. Immune exposure information for the cohort was limited to CMV serostatus. According to a later genetic analysis, donors in an Asian-associated ancestry cluster had fewer N-insertions in productive TCRs than the approximately 610-donor mean. It was suggested by the authors that the approach could potentially be generalized to other disease states and immunological phenotypes. A further reported finding was that TCR beta sequences accurately predicted the HLA-A and HLA-B alleles for most subjects in the first cohort. In a later analysis, HLA-associated TCR beta chains showed more clonal expansion and lower generation probabilities than non-associated chains that were equally common. When HLA alleles, especially DR and DQ, strongly co-occurred, attributing TCR associations to individual alleles was difficult. At a false discovery rate of 0.05, a later analysis linked under 20,000 TCR beta sequences to specific HLA alleles. Because the 87-base-pair reads could not distinguish some IMGT-functional V segments, including TRBV6-2 and TRBV6-3, those segments were excluded. Because counts were too low, more than 15 rarely observed V segments, including chromosome 9 orphons, were left out of the earlier analysis of some 640 of the donors. In a later analysis, the rate of TCR association differed among HLA loci, with DRB1 alleles having the most associated TCRs and HLA-C alleles having the fewest. In vitro tests confirmed that a few of the cytomegalovirus-associated TCR beta chains recognize cytomegalovirus antigens. Most TCR sequences were observed very rarely across donors, whereas some public TCRs were present in many individuals. This cohort had only TCR beta chains sequenced, and the lack of alpha or paired-chain data limited which features could be detected. Most CMV-associated TCR beta chains appeared to be HLA-restricted in a later analysis, and the HLA associations seemed to be driven largely by CMV exposure. The classifier was reported to diagnose cytomegalovirus status with high specificity and sensitivity in both the original and validation cohorts. A total of some 180 TCR beta chains were listed by the study as associated with cytomegalovirus. V-gene and J-gene trimming of TCR beta chains was associated with a missense DCLRE1C variant in a later genetic analysis, and the association was replicated in an independent cohort. HLA typing was unavailable for some donors at each locus, so association tests used only the typed subset. An earlier analysis of 587 of the donors showed that most TCR beta V segments appeared in productive rearrangements either about 87% or about 30% of the time, which broadly matched IMGT annotations. A group of highly shared sequence variants was considered likely to be a technical artifact of the sequencing pipeline. Roughly uniform sequencing depth across donors was assumed in presence/absence analyses, although this assumption may not hold.

Trimming takes 7 bases off V and 1 base off J; junction bases not matched to a gene: 7. From its cysteine to its valine, the CDR3 spans 14 amino acids. Just the 42-base CDR3 DNA is kept, in frame starting at base 1. The germline V gene sets CDR1 to MNHNS and CDR2 to SASEGT. The TCR was taken from a man aged 18 to 29 in good health and CMV-seronegative. Material: PBMCs. Recombination connected TRBV6-1 to TRBJ2-7, with TRBD2 matching 7 junction bases. The DNA reads TGTGCCAGCATCAGAGCGGGACGATCCTACGAGCAGTACGTC. This yields the protein CASIRAGRSYEQYV.